Included here is one T cell receptor beta chain sequence, with context. This sample was included in a study of blood T cell repertoires in COVID-19. As for the study in general: The United States, Italy and Spain were the sources of the acute and convalescent COVID-19 samples. The cDNA or gDNA used as material had been derived from T cells, B-cell-depleted T cells, or PBMCs.

Original processing methods: The assay estimated nucleated cells by amplifying reference gene primers. Sequencing was performed with immunoSEQ multiplex PCR; in TCRdb, only in-frame clones are kept and a portion is missing. The V and J calls and the clone size are those of that table, but D and trimming were determined from the DNA. The data hold just under 90,000 clones, with 55% to 75% observed a single time. This clonotype was sampled from a woman of 80 years or more with acute or convalescent COVID-19. The material sequenced was peripheral blood.

CDR3: CASTRNGGETQYF. For the CDR3, the DNA is TGTGCCAGCACCCGAAACGGGGGAGAGACCCAGTACTTC. The chain joins TRBV2 to TRBJ2-5; D is possibly TRBD2 (6 bases). Germline CDR1 SNHLY, CDR2 FYNNEI. This CDR3 comprises 13 residues. V gave up 7 bases and J gave up 4 bases, with 13 bases separating them.